The 29 T cell receptor beta chains given below trace back to one sample, sequenced in a study of T-cell reconstitution after alpha-beta-depleted transplantation in children. The TCRbeta library was prepared with unique molecular identifiers. Each CDR3 protein is one row after TCRdb ran MiXCR on the PCR reads. Of hundreds of thousands of distinct CDR3 sequences in the sample, 10% to 15% were seen once. The starting material was PBMCs, obtained before TCRalphabeta/CD19-depleted stem cell transplant. These TCRs come from a girl under 10 years old with congenital amegakaryocytic thrombocytopenia, due to receive a stem cell transplant.

Ten or more counts support this clonotype. V gene TRBV7-2 combines with J gene TRBJ1-2, with 7 bases aligning to TRBD1. The length of the CDR3 is 14 residues. V trimming: 5 bases; J trimming: 3 bases; junction bases outside the gene matches: 6. Germline loops: CDR1 SGHTA, CDR2 FQGNSA. Here the CDR3 DNA reads TGTGCCAGCAGCAGCCGAGGGACAGACTATGGCTACACCTTC. Protein: CASSSRGTDYGYTF.

This clonotype has only a few counts. Sequence at one end of the junction differs from germline and may be a read error. This chain joins TRBV6-5 and TRBJ2-5, with 7 bases that match TRBD2. Looked up from germline, CDR1 is MNHEY and CDR2 is SVGAGI. CDR3 length equals 12 residues. The CDR3 loop is CASGPTSPPQVF. CDR3 coding DNA: TGTGCCAGCGGCCCGACTAGCCCTCCCCAGGTGTTC.

In this sample, this clonotype turned up many times. This chain joins TRBV12-3 or TRBV12-4 and TRBJ1-5; D perhaps matches TRBD1 (5 bases). V was clipped by 3 bases and J by 5 bases, with 8 bases between them. CDR3 length: 13 amino acids. The CDR3 here is CASSFDSYQPQHF. The CDR3, as DNA: TGTGCCAGCAGTTTCGACAGCTATCAGCCCCAGCATTTT.

This chain joins TRBV5-1 and TRBJ2-7, with 7 bases that match TRBD1. V gave up 0 bases and J gave up 4 bases; unmatched junction bases: 4. This CDR3 is built from 14 residues. CDR1 is SGHRS, CDR2 YFSETQ, per germline. The CDR3 loop reads CASSLGGQIYEQYF. CDR3 bases: TGCGCCAGCAGCTTGGGGGGACAGATATACGAGCAGTACTTC.

This clonotype was observed at least ten times. This rearrangement joins TRBV12-3 or TRBV12-4 to TRBJ2-2; D tentatively reads TRBD1 or TRBD2 (5 bases each). The CDR3 is 17 residues long. Trimming removed 8 bases from V and 0 bases from J, with 19 bases in between. CDR3 DNA sequence: TGTGCCAGCCCACTTAAAGAGGGGCGGGCGAACACCGGGGAGCTGTTTTTT. Its translation: CASPLKEGRANTGELFF.

The rearrangement links TRBV5-1 to TRBJ2-1; 7 bases line up with TRBD2. CDR1 SGHRS and CDR2 YFSETQ come from the germline V gene. Trimming cost V 6 bases and J 4 bases; bases outside gene matches: 7. This CDR3 has 14 residues. CDR3 amino acids: CASIGPAGYNEQFF. CDR3 bases: TGCGCCAGCATTGGCCCAGCGGGATACAATGAGCAGTTCTTC. The complete variable domain, with remaining parts taken from reference TRBV5-1 and TRBJ2-1, reads KAGVTQTPRYLIKTRGQQVTLSCSPISGHRSVSWYQQTPGQGLQFLFEYFSETQRNKGNFPGRFSGRQFSNSRSEMNVSTLELGDSALYLCASIGPAGYNEQFFGPGTRLTVL.

The genes are TRBV12-3 or TRBV12-4 and TRBJ2-1, with TRBD2 identical over 9 bases. The CDR3 totals 15 residues. The junction had 8 bases not matched to a gene; V was cut back by 7 bases and J by 4 bases. CDR3 coding DNA: TGTGCCAGCAAGCCTAAGACTAGCGGATACAATGAGCAGTTCTTC. The encoded protein is CASKPKTSGYNEQFF.

This clonotype was detected only a few times. V gene TRBV9 combines with J gene TRBJ1-4; D unresolved. Germline CDR1 and CDR2: SGDLS and YYNGEE. The ends were cut back, 0 bases at V and 4 bases at J, with 10 bases in the middle. The CDR3 is 15 residues long. CDR3 loop: CASSVAGQFNEKLFF. The CDR3 bases are TGTGCCAGCAGCGTAGCTGGGCAGTTTAATGAAAAACTGTTTTTT.

The sample holds a few counts of this clonotype. The rearrangement uses TRBV6-6 and TRBJ2-7, with D perhaps TRBD2 (5 bases). The CDR3 spans 12 residues. Trimming took 6 bases from V and 6 from J, leaving 12 bases between them. CDR1 is MNHNY, CDR2 SVGAGI, per germline (reference sequence). The CDR3 DNA reads as TGTGCCAGCAGGGCCGGGGAAGGCGAGCAGTACTTC. Translating gives CASRAGEGEQYF.

In this sample, this clonotype turned up a few times. This chain joins TRBV9 and TRBJ2-7; 14 nucleotides line up with TRBD2. V lost 3 bases and J lost 7; bases outside the gene matches: 15. The CDR3 has 18 residues. CDR1 and CDR2 (germline): SGDLS, YYNGEE. CDR3 amino acids: CASSAGTSGSTVFREQYF. CDR3 in DNA: TGTGCCAGCAGCGCCGGGACTAGCGGGAGTACGGTTTTTCGGGAGCAGTACTTC.

A note on this clonotype: A much larger clone differs by one base, so this may be a read error. The chain carries TRBV5-1 and TRBJ2-1, with D perhaps matching TRBD2 (5 bases). The CDR3 has 14 amino acids. Germline V gives CDR1 SGHRS, CDR2 YFSETQ. The CDR3 region has the DNA TGCGCCAGCAGCTTACCGGGAACATACAATGAGCAGCTCTTC. Its translation: CASSLPGTYNEQLF.

The chain joins TRBV7-2 to TRBJ2-5, with 13 nucleotides matching TRBD2. CDR3 length: 16 amino acids. CDR1 and CDR2 from the germline V gene are SGHTA and FQGNSA. Trimming cost V 3 bases and J 5 bases; bases outside gene matches: 6. CDR3: CASSFGLAGARETQYF. The CDR3 DNA is TGTGCCAGCAGCTTCGGACTAGCGGGAGCCCGCGAGACCCAGTACTTC.

This chain joins TRBV2 and TRBJ2-3; D ambiguous. The CDR3 extends over 15 amino acids. Trimming cost V 5 bases and J 1 base, with 13 bases left between them. The germline gives CDR1 SNHLY, CDR2 FYNNEI. This CDR3 is CASSILHGGTDTQYF. As DNA, the CDR3 is TGTGCCAGCAGTATCCTACATGGAGGCACAGATACGCAGTATTTT.

This clonotype was seen many times. The V and J genes are TRBV5-1 and TRBJ2-7, with TRBD2 matching over 9 bases. Losses at the gene ends were 2 bases for V and 0 bases for J; bases not matched to a gene: 6. The CDR3 is 16 amino acids. The V gene's germline CDR1 is SGHRS and CDR2 YFSETQ. CDR3 region: CASSLAGGPGSYEQYF. DNA for the CDR3: TGCGCCAGCAGCTTAGCGGGAGGACCCGGCTCCTACGAGCAGTACTTC.

The chain joins TRBV2 to TRBJ2-5, with a tentative D call TRBD1 (6 bases). CDR1 and CDR2 from the germline V gene are SNHLY and FYNNEI. This CDR3 region has 13 residues. Deletions cut 6 bases from V and 7 bases from J, with 15 bases between. DNA for the CDR3: TGTGCCAGCAGCGAGGGCCGAGGGGGGACCCAGTACTTC. Amino acids: CASSEGRGGTQYF.

This clonotype was observed many times. The V gene is TRBV12-3 or TRBV12-4, the J gene TRBJ2-7; tentatively, D is TRBD2 (6 bases). The CDR3 runs 15 residues. V was cut by 3 bases and J by 2 bases, with 14 bases left in between. The CDR3 region is CASSLFLAKPYEQYF. The CDR3 DNA follows: TGTGCCAGCAGTTTGTTTCTAGCGAAACCCTACGAGCAGTACTTC.

The CDR3 DNA reads as TGCGCCAGCAGCATTACTAGCGGGGACTACGAGCAGTACTTC. Translating it yields CASSITSGDYEQYF. This sequence joins TRBV4-1 and TRBJ2-7; TRBD2 matches 10 bases. J was trimmed by 3 bases and V by 5 bases; bases with no gene match: 4. Germline V lookup: CDR1 MGHRA, CDR2 YSYEKL. CDR3 length equals 14 residues.

The table lists this clonotype with many counts. The rearrangement joins TRBV19 to TRBJ2-5, with D possibly being TRBD2 (5 bases). Germline V gene data show CDR1 as LNHDA and CDR2 as SQIVND (reference sequence). The CDR3 spans 14 residues. V gave up 4 bases and J gave up 1 base, with 10 bases separating them. The CDR3 bases are TGTGCCAGTAGTAAGGAGGTCCTCCAAGAGACCCAGTACTTC. It encodes CASSKEVLQETQYF.

The V gene is TRBV14, the J gene TRBJ1-4, with D possibly TRBD1 on 5 matching bases. The CDR3 sequence is 14 residues long. CDR1 and CDR2 (germline): SGHDN, FVKESK. V shed 4 bases and J shed 6 bases, with 12 bases lying between them. CDR3: CASSPTGRDEKLFF. DNA for the CDR3: TGTGCCAGCAGCCCAACGGGGCGCGATGAAAAACTGTTTTTT. The full variable domain, completed using reference TRBV14 and TRBJ1-4, is EAGVTQFPSHSVIEKGQTVTLRCDPISGHDNLYWYRRVMGKEIKFLLHFVKESKQDESGMPNNRFLAERTGGTYSTLKVQPAELEDSGVYFCASSPTGRDEKLFFGSGTQLSVL.

This clonotype was seen repeatedly, ten times or more. V usage is TRBV20-1 and J usage is TRBJ2-5; 7 nucleotides agree with TRBD2. Germline V gives CDR1 DFQATT, CDR2 SNEGSKA (reference sequence). The CDR3 extends over 12 amino acids. The trim removed 5 bases at V and 3 bases at J, leaving 3 bases unmatched. The CDR3 spells CSAGGGKETQYF. The CDR3 DNA follows: TGCAGTGCTGGGGGGGGGAAAGAGACCCAGTACTTC.

The rearrangement joins TRBV12-3 or TRBV12-4 to TRBJ2-5; D may be TRBD1 or TRBD2 (5 bases each). This CDR3 spans 13 amino acids. The ends were cut back, 8 bases at V and 3 bases at J, with 13 bases in the middle. The CDR3 nucleotides read TGTGCCAGCCTCATGGTGGGGGAAGAGACCCAGTACTTC. Its translation: CASLMVGEETQYF.

This clonotype was recorded many times. The rearrangement joins TRBV29-1 to TRBJ2-3; 7 bases map to TRBD1. Unmatched junction bases numbered 6, after V lost 4 bases and J lost 2 bases. Germline V gives CDR1 SQVTM, CDR2 ANQGSEA. The CDR3 totals 14 residues. The CDR3 DNA is TGCAGCGTTGCCGGGACAGAGGTCACAGATACGCAGTATTTT. Its translation is CSVAGTEVTDTQYF.

This clonotype was picked up many times. This sequence joins TRBV19 and TRBJ1-1, with TRBD1 identical over 11 bases. CDR3 length: 16 residues. Per germline, CDR1 LNHDA and CDR2 SQIVND (reference sequence). V lost 10 bases, J lost 5 bases, and 15 bases stayed unmatched. CDR3 in DNA: TGTGCCACCAGACCGCGGACAGGGGGCAGGTGGACTGAAGCTTTCTTT. Translation: CATRPRTGGRWTEAFF.

Many counts were recorded for this clonotype. CDR3 region: CASSLLTSGKDTQYF. CDR3 coding DNA: TGCGCCAGCAGCCTCCTGACTAGCGGGAAGGATACGCAGTATTTT. The chain is built from TRBV5-1 and TRBJ2-3; 11 bases are a match to TRBD2. This CDR3 region has 15 residues. Germline V gives CDR1 SGHRS, CDR2 YFSETQ. V gave up 4 bases and J gave up 6 bases; unmatched junction bases: 7.

This chain uses TRBV25-1 with TRBJ2-2, with TRBD2 as a possible D gene (7 bases). Per the germline V gene, CDR1 is MGHDK and CDR2 is SYGVNS. There are 13 residues in the CDR3. Trimming took off 7 bases at V and 5 bases at J, with 11 bases between the two ends. Written as DNA, the CDR3 is TGTGCCAGCAAAGGGGGGGGGACCGGGGAGCTGTTTTTT. This translates into CASKGGGTGELFF. The full variable domain, with the rest looked up from reference TRBV25-1 and TRBJ2-2, is EADIYQTPRYLVIGTGKKITLECSQTMGHDKMYWYQQDPGMELHLIHYSYGVNSTEKGDLSSESTVSRIRTEHFPLTLESARPSHTSQYLCASKGGGTGELFFGEGSRLTVL.

This clonotype has at least ten counts. The chain uses TRBV5-1 and TRBJ2-1; 9 positions agree with TRBD1. Germline V gives CDR1 SGHRS, CDR2 YFSETQ. CDR3 length: 16 amino acids. With 0 bases clipped from V and 4 bases from J, the junction kept 5 bases outside the gene matches. In DNA, the CDR3 is TGCGCCAGCAGCTTGGGGGACAGGGAGGTTTACAATGAGCAGTTCTTC. The encoded protein is CASSLGDREVYNEQFF.

This clonotype occurred a few times. This rearrangement joins TRBV7-9 to TRBJ2-7; 7 bases match TRBD2. The CDR3 is 15 residues long. Germline V CDR1 and CDR2: SEHNR, FQNEAQ (reference sequence). The V gene end was trimmed by 1 base and the J gene end by 3 bases; junction bases not matched to a gene: 6. CDR3 in DNA: TGTGCCAGCAGCTTAGGGGCTAGCGGATACTACGAGCAGTACTTC. It encodes CASSLGASGYYEQYF.

This clonotype was seen only a few times. This chain uses TRBV5-5 with TRBJ2-3; D possibly corresponds to TRBD2 (6 bases). Germline V gene data show CDR1 as SGHKS and CDR2 as YYEKEE (reference sequence). The CDR3 loop spans 13 amino acids. The ends were cut back, 4 bases at V and 5 bases at J, with 11 bases in the middle. CDR3 sequence (DNA): TGTGCCAGCAGCCAACCGGGACTAGATACGCAGTATTTT. As protein: CASSQPGLDTQYF.

This clonotype was seen more than once but under ten times. The V call is TRBV5-1, the J call TRBJ2-7, with D possibly being TRBD2 (6 bases). Germline V lookup: CDR1 SGHRS, CDR2 YFSETQ. The V gene lost 6 bases and the J gene lost 3 bases, with 16 bases spanning the gap. CDR3 size: 14 residues. The CDR3 protein is CASNPPGRSYEQYF. CDR3 nucleotide sequence: TGCGCCAGCAACCCCCCCGGGAGAAGCTACGAGCAGTACTTC. Based on the CDR3 plus reference TRBV5-1 and TRBJ2-7, the full variable domain is KAGVTQTPRYLIKTRGQQVTLSCSPISGHRSVSWYQQTPGQGLQFLFEYFSETQRNKGNFPGRFSGRQFSNSRSEMNVSTLELGDSALYLCASNPPGRSYEQYFGPGTRLTVT.